The entry below gives a single T cell receptor beta chain sequence along with its context. Trimming at V came to 5 bases and at J to 5 bases, leaving 18 bases not matched to a gene. This CDR3 spans 19 amino acids. Germline V gene data show CDR1 as SGHTA and CDR2 as FQGTGA. This entry comes from a study of blood T cell repertoires in COVID-19. Study-wide background: Collection of acute and convalescent COVID-19 samples took place in the United States, Italy and Spain.

Clones were sequenced by immunoSEQ multiplex PCR, and TCRdb holds only the in-frame ones, with some missing. The table includes 250,000 to 300,000 clones, 80% to 85% detected once. This receptor was taken from a woman aged 55-75 years with active or convalescent COVID-19. The chain is built from TRBV7-3 and TRBJ2-2; TRBD1 matches at 9 bases. Sequenced: peripheral blood. DNA for the CDR3: TGTGCCAGCAGCCTCCTCCCCCCTGGACAGGGGAGAGGAACCGGGGAGCTGTTTTTT. This encodes CASSLLPPGQGRGTGELFF.